The subject of this entry is one T cell receptor beta chain. V lost 5 bases and J lost 0; bases outside the gene matches: 7. The CDR3 totals 15 residues. Looked up from germline, CDR1 is MNHEY and CDR2 is SVGAGI. The protocol attached unique molecular identifiers to individual cDNA molecules. MiXCR, run by TCRdb on the 5' RACE reads, gives a single entry per CDR3 protein. Altogether about 49,000 distinct CDR3 sequences are present, approximately 10% being singletons, with the ten largest covering roughly a tenth. The data derive from a study of early T cells in non-severe SARS-CoV-2 infection. V usage is TRBV6-5 and J usage is TRBJ2-7, with 7 bases lining up with TRBD2. The sequenced sample was whole blood. This sequence was found in an adult who was a healthcare worker with PCR-confirmed SARS-CoV-2 infection or an uninfected control (not recorded which). The CDR3 DNA reads TGTGCCAGCAGTACCCCTAGCGGAGCCTCCTACGAGCAGTACTTC. The encoded protein is CASSTPSGASYEQYF.